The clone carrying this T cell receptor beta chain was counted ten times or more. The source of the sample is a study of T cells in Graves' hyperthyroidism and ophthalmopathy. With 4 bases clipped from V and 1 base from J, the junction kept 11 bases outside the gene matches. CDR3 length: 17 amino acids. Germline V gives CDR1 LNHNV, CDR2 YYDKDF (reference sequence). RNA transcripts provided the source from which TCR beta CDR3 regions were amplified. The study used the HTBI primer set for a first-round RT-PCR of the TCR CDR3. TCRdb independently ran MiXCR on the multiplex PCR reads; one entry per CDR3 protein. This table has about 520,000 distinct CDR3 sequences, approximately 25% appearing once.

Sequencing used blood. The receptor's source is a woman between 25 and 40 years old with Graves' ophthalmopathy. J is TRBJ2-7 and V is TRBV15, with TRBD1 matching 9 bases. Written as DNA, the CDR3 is TGTGCCACCAGCATGCCCCGGGACAGGGTAGGATCCTACGAGCAGTACTTC. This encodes CATSMPRDRVGSYEQYF.